This T cell receptor (beta chain) was observed in a study of T-cell reconstitution after alpha-beta-depleted transplantation in children. Unique molecular identifiers tagged the TCRbeta library. MiXCR was run by TCRdb on the PCR reads, yielding one entry per CDR3 protein. The sample shows a few hundred thousand distinct CDR3 sequences, roughly 27% of them seen only once. Germline V gives CDR1 MNHEY, CDR2 SMNVEV (reference sequence). Deletions cut 8 bases from V and 0 bases from J, with 32 bases between. The CDR3 length is 21 residues. Study-wide findings and caveats: Approximately two months post-transplant, alpha-beta T cells reportedly originated from several hundred expanded graft clones.

This clonotype appeared a few times. The antigen remains undetermined. V gene TRBV27 combines with J gene TRBJ2-1; TRBD1 or TRBD2 may be the D gene (7 bases each). This TCR was recovered from a boy in the first two years of life with Wiskott-Aldrich syndrome, due to receive a stem cell transplant. The sequenced sample was PBMCs, obtained before TCRalphabeta/CD19-depleted stem cell transplant. In nucleotides, the CDR3 is TGTGCCAGCGGCCCCCTCGGGGGGACAGCGGAGCGCCCGAGCTCCTACAATGAGCAGTTCTTC. Its translation is CASGPLGGTAERPSSYNEQFF.